The 10 T cell receptor beta chains given below trace back to one sample, sequenced in a study of cytomegalovirus exposure and HLA in healthy donors. The PCR used 60 Vbeta and 13 Jbeta primers. Generated by immunoSEQ multiplex PCR, the TCRdb table keeps only in-frame clones and is missing some. Found here are about 180,000 clones, roughly 80% of them singletons; the top ten hold less than 2%. Material: PBMCs. The receptor source for this set is a man aged 40-49 years in good health and CMV-seronegative.

The gene calls are TRBV28 and TRBJ2-7, with 10 bases matching TRBD2. The V and J ends lost 5 bases and 3 bases, in that order; junction bases with no gene match: 7. The length of the CDR3 is 15 residues. Germline loops: CDR1 MDHEN, CDR2 SYDVKM. Here the CDR3 DNA reads TGTGCCAGCAGTGCCCCGGCTAGCGGGAGCTACGAGCAGTACTTC. Protein product: CASSAPASGSYEQYF.

The V call is TRBV6-1, the J call TRBJ2-1; a weak D match, TRBD1 (5 bases). CDR1 and CDR2 (germline): MNHNS, SASEGT. This CDR3 is 15 amino acids long. With 3 bases removed from V and 3 bases from J, the gap between germline ends came to 12 bases. The CDR3 nucleotides are TGTGCCAGCAGTGATGGCAGGGATGTCTACAATGAGCAGTTCTTC. Its protein product is CASSDGRDVYNEQFF.

The gene calls are TRBV7-6 and TRBJ2-1; 10 bases are a match to TRBD2. The CDR3 covers 15 residues. The V gene end was trimmed by 4 bases and the J gene end by 8 bases; junction bases not matched to a gene: 8. CDR1 and CDR2 from the germline V gene are SGHVS and FNYEAQ. This CDR3 reads CASSSQTSGDYEQFF. The CDR3 DNA is TGTGCCAGCAGCTCCCAAACTAGCGGGGACTATGAGCAGTTCTTC.

The V and J genes are TRBV5-3 and TRBJ2-6; the match to TRBD1 covers 11 bases. TRBV5-3 is classed as an ORF, of uncertain function. The length of the CDR3 is 19 residues. J gave up 4 bases and V 4 bases, and 13 bases lay outside the gene matches. CDR3 residues: CARSGGPGQGEIGANVLTF. The CDR3 bases are TGTGCCAGAAGCGGGGGACCGGGACAGGGGGAGATCGGGGCCAACGTCCTGACTTTC.

This clone was seen only a few times. V usage is TRBV2 and J usage is TRBJ2-3; no firm D call. CDR1 SNHLY and CDR2 FYNNEI come from the germline V gene. V lost 2 bases to trimming and J lost 2 bases, with 8 bases between them. The CDR3 consists of 14 residues. The CDR3 here is CASSESGPTDTQYF. The DNA for the CDR3 is TGTGCCAGCAGTGAATCGGGTCCCACAGATACGCAGTATTTT.

The chain has TRBV5-6 and TRBJ1-2, with D possibly TRBD1 on 5 matching bases. The V gene lost 3 bases and the J gene lost 8 bases, with 11 bases spanning the gap. Germline CDR1 and CDR2: SGHDT and YYEEEE. The CDR3 totals 12 residues. CDR3 in amino acids: CASSWGGKGYTF. The DNA for the CDR3 is TGTGCCAGCAGCTGGGGGGGGAAAGGCTACACCTTC.

This clone has only a few counts. The chain joins TRBV27 to TRBJ1-5; D gene unclear. Trimming left V 7 bases short and J 3 bases short, with 16 bases between. Germline V gene data show CDR1 as MNHEY and CDR2 as SMNVEV (reference sequence). The length of the CDR3 is 15 residues. As DNA, the CDR3 is TGTGCCAGCACCCGTAGCGGCTCCCTCAATCAGCCCCAGCATTTT. It codes for CASTRSGSLNQPQHF.

V and J are TRBV6-5 and TRBJ2-7; 8 bases match TRBD1. Germline V gene lookup returns CDR1 MNHEY and CDR2 SVGAGI. The trim removed 3 bases at V and 7 bases at J, leaving 2 bases unmatched. The CDR3 runs 12 residues. CDR3 sequence: CASSYRTGEQYF. The CDR3 coding sequence is TGTGCCAGCAGTTATCGGACAGGGGAGCAGTACTTC.

This clone was counted between two and nine times. This chain connects TRBV29-1 to TRBJ2-2; 7 bases fit TRBD1. Germline V CDR1 and CDR2: SQVTM, ANQGSEA. The CDR3 spans 13 residues. Trimming removed 6 bases from V and 3 bases from J; junction bases left unmatched: 4. The CDR3 loop is CSVGQPDTGELFF. CDR3 coding DNA: TGCAGCGTGGGACAGCCCGACACCGGGGAGCTGTTTTTT.

V is TRBV6-6 and J is TRBJ2-2; D is possibly TRBD1 (6 bases). This CDR3 has 16 residues. CDR1 is MNHNY and CDR2 is SVGAGI in the germline V gene (reference sequence). The V and J ends lost 6 bases and 0 bases respectively, with 14 bases between them. The CDR3 is CASSRPGQSNTGELFF. The CDR3 DNA reads TGTGCCAGCAGCCGCCCCGGACAGTCGAACACCGGGGAGCTGTTTTTT.